These 18 T cell receptor beta chains came from one sample sequenced in a study of T cell responses to AZD1222 COVID-19 vaccine. Profiled with immunoSEQ multiplex PCR; TCRdb holds only in-frame clones, not every one. The table lists some 110,000 clones, roughly 90% of them singletons. The sample in question was peripheral blood, obtained 28 days after the second AZD1222 dose. These receptor sequences come from an adult who received the AZD1222 COVID-19 vaccine.

The chain couples TRBV6-6 to TRBJ2-7; 8 bases are shared with TRBD1. Looked up from germline, CDR1 is MNHNY and CDR2 is SVGAGI (reference sequence). Trimming took 8 bases from V and 1 from J; bases not matched to a gene: 4. The CDR3 loop spans 13 amino acids. CDR3 DNA sequence: TGTGCCAGCGGACAGGGTGCTTCCTACGAGCAGTACTTC. Amino acid sequence: CASGQGASYEQYF.

The DNA for the CDR3 is TGTGCCAGCACCTCCGGGACAGGAATCTACGAGCAGTACTTC. Encoded protein: CASTSGTGIYEQYF. This rearrangement joins TRBV5-4 to TRBJ2-7, with 8 bases fitting TRBD1. The CDR3 consists of 14 residues. Trimming cost V 6 bases and J 3 bases; bases outside gene matches: 8. The germline V gene has CDR1 SGHNT and CDR2 YYREEE (reference sequence). Combining the CDR3 with reference TRBV5-4 and TRBJ2-7 gives the whole variable domain ETGVTQSPTHLIKTRGQQVTLRCSSQSGHNTVSWYQQALGQGPQFIFQYYREEENGRGNFPPRFSGLQFPNYSSELNVNALELDDSALYLCASTSGTGIYEQYFGPGTRLTVT.

V and J are TRBV7-2 and TRBJ2-1; D perhaps matches TRBD2 (5 bases). CDR3 length: 14 residues. Trimming cost V 6 bases and J 7 bases, with 16 bases left between them. Germline CDR1 is SGHTA and CDR2 is FQGNSA. CDR3 region: CASSLGYRRNEQFF. The CDR3 bases are TGTGCCAGCAGTCTCGGGTATAGGAGGAATGAGCAGTTCTTC.

This chain joins TRBV11-3 and TRBJ2-7; the D call may be TRBD1 or TRBD2 (6 bases each). Looked up from germline, CDR1 is SGHNT and CDR2 is YENEEA. The V gene lost 5 bases and the J gene lost 6 bases, with 20 bases spanning the gap. CDR3 size: 15 residues. CDR3: CASSPSGATELEQYF. CDR3 nucleotide sequence: TGTGCCAGCAGCCCCTCGGGGGCGACGGAACTCGAGCAGTACTTC.

The CDR3 sequence: CASRRGALGADTQYF. The CDR3 DNA reads TGTGCCAGCAGACGAGGGGCACTTGGGGCAGATACGCAGTATTTT. This chain links TRBV6-5 with TRBJ2-3; D may correspond to TRBD1 or TRBD2 (5 bases each). This CDR3 has 15 residues. With 6 bases removed from V and 4 bases from J, the gap between germline ends came to 17 bases. CDR1 and CDR2 from the germline V gene are MNHEY and SVGAGI.

The chain uses TRBV11-2 and TRBJ2-7, with 8 bases fitting TRBD2. The CDR3 runs 16 residues. Germline CDR1 and CDR2: SGHAT and FQNNGV. Trimming cost V 0 bases and J 0 bases; bases outside gene matches: 4. The CDR3: CASSLDSSGYSYEQYF. The DNA for the CDR3 is TGTGCCAGCAGCTTAGACTCTAGCGGGTACTCCTACGAGCAGTACTTC.

This chain links TRBV4-1 with TRBJ2-2; 10 bases agree with TRBD1. The CDR3 spans 17 residues. V lost 0 bases, J lost 6 bases, and 7 bases stayed unmatched. Germline V lookup: CDR1 MGHRA, CDR2 YSYEKL. The CDR3: CASSQEWDRGAAGELFF. Here the CDR3 DNA reads TGCGCCAGCAGCCAAGAGTGGGACAGGGGTGCCGCCGGGGAGCTGTTTTTT.

The chain links TRBV9 to TRBJ2-1; 7 nucleotides match TRBD2. The CDR3 covers 14 residues. In germline, CDR1 is SGDLS, CDR2 YYNGEE. Unmatched junction bases numbered 4, after V lost 5 bases and J lost 2 bases. The DNA of the CDR3 is TGTGCCAGCAGTGGGGCGGGAGCCTACAATGAGCAGTTCTTC. Amino acid sequence: CASSGAGAYNEQFF. Looking up the rest from reference TRBV9 and TRBJ2-1 gives the full variable domain: DSGVTQTPKHLITATGQRVTLRCSPRSGDLSVYWYQQSLDQGLQFLIQYYNGEERAKGNILERFSAQQFPDLHSELNLSSLELGDSALYFCASSGAGAYNEQFFGPGTRLTVL.

The chain has TRBV25-1 and TRBJ2-7; D unresolved. Germline CDR1 and CDR2: MGHDK and SYGVNS. The CDR3 is 13 residues long. V lost 2 bases to trimming and J lost 9 bases, with 14 bases between them. This chain's CDR3 is CASSETPEPLQYF. The CDR3 coding sequence is TGTGCCAGCAGTGAAACCCCCGAACCACTGCAGTACTTC.

The rearrangement uses TRBV13 and TRBJ2-5; D might be TRBD1 (6 bases). Per germline, CDR1 PRHDT and CDR2 FYEKMQ (reference sequence). The CDR3 runs to 14 residues. V lost 2 bases, J lost 5 bases, and 12 bases lay in between. CDR3 nucleotide sequence: TGTGCCAGCAGCTTACGCGGACAGCTCGAGACCCAGTACTTC. This encodes CASSLRGQLETQYF.

The J gene is TRBJ2-2, the V gene TRBV2; tentatively, D is TRBD1 or TRBD2 (5 bases each). The CDR3 has 11 amino acids. V was shortened by 6 bases and J by 13 bases, with 12 bases between the two germline ends. Germline V lookup: CDR1 SNHLY, CDR2 FYNNEI. DNA for the CDR3: TGTGCCAGCAGGCAGGGAGTATGGCTGTTTTTT. This translates into CASRQGVWLFF.

V is TRBV4-1 and J is TRBJ2-7; D uncertain. In germline, CDR1 is MGHRA, CDR2 YSYEKL. V lost 0 bases and J 1 base, leaving 13 bases between the germline ends. This CDR3 has 16 amino acids. The CDR3 spells CASSQEIAAPSYEQYF. CDR3 in DNA: TGCGCCAGCAGCCAAGAAATCGCGGCGCCTTCCTACGAGCAGTACTTC.

CDR3 region: CASSPIDSKTQYF. The CDR3 DNA follows: TGTGCCAGCTCACCGATCGACTCCAAGACCCAGTACTTC. The chain recombines TRBV18 with TRBJ2-5; D unresolved. CDR1 is KGHSH, CDR2 LQKENI, per germline. The CDR3 length is 13 residues. The V end was cut by 3 bases, the J end by 6 bases, with 11 bases between.

The genes are TRBV5-1 and TRBJ1-1, with unresolved D. Germline assignment: CDR1 SGHRS and CDR2 YFSETQ. V lost 0 bases to trimming and J lost 0 bases, with 6 bases between them. This CDR3 comprises 14 residues. The CDR3 protein is CASSLGYLNTEAFF. In DNA form, the CDR3 reads TGCGCCAGCAGCTTGGGGTATTTGAACACTGAAGCTTTCTTT.

V is TRBV7-8 and J is TRBJ1-5; no reliable D call. CDR3 size: 17 residues. V lost 2 bases and J 3 bases, leaving 17 bases between the germline ends. The germline V gene encodes CDR1 SGHVS and CDR2 FQNEAQ. Written as DNA, the CDR3 is TGTGCCAGCAGCTTATACACAGTAAGGTCTTTCAATCAGCCCCAGCATTTT. It encodes CASSLYTVRSFNQPQHF. The variable domain in full, with the rest retrieved from reference TRBV7-8 and TRBJ1-5, is GAGVSQSPRYKVAKRGQDVALRCDPISGHVSLFWYQQALGQGPEFLTYFQNEAQLDKSGLPSDRFFAERPEGSVSTLKIQRTQQEDSAVYLCASSLYTVRSFNQPQHFGDGTRLSIL.

The chain joins TRBV5-1 to TRBJ2-1; D is ambiguous. In germline, CDR1 is SGHRS, CDR2 YFSETQ. With 4 bases removed from V and 4 bases from J, the gap between germline ends came to 18 bases. The CDR3 has 16 amino acids. CDR3 loop: CASSDEPHSTYNEQFF. The CDR3 DNA sequence: TGCGCCAGCAGCGATGAACCTCACTCTACATACAATGAGCAGTTCTTC.

The rearrangement joins TRBV5-1 to TRBJ2-7, with TRBD2 matching over 8 bases. The CDR3 extends over 15 amino acids. With V trimmed by 4 bases and J by 5 bases, 11 bases remained unmatched. Germline V lookup: CDR1 SGHRS, CDR2 YFSETQ. CDR3 protein: CASSEPGLGPNEQYF. In nucleotides, the CDR3 is TGCGCCAGCAGCGAACCGGGACTAGGTCCCAACGAGCAGTACTTC.

This clone was seen only a few times. The chain is built from TRBV5-1 and TRBJ2-7, with D perhaps being TRBD1 or TRBD2 (5 bases each). V was clipped by 0 bases and J by 6 bases, with 13 bases between them. The CDR3 spans 14 residues. CDR1 is SGHRS and CDR2 is YFSETQ in the germline V gene. CDR3 in amino acids: CASSLAGLGVEQYF. CDR3 nucleotide sequence: TGCGCCAGCAGCTTGGCGGGTTTGGGGGTCGAGCAGTACTTC.